Sequencing of this TCR beta chain was carried out in a study of control samples from healthy donors and cancer patients (TCRdb year 2020). The CDR3 goes from the cysteine to the phenylalanine over 13 residues. Left in the record is the CDR3 DNA by itself, 39 bases read in frame from the first base. The germline V gene (reference sequence) specifies MNHEY as CDR1 and SMNVEV as CDR2. Clipping removes 5 bases from V and 2 bases from J, with 2 as the unmatched junction base count. Receptors were amplified or captured by the immunoSEQ multiplex PCR assay. This immuneACCESS table, as held by TCRdb, lists in-frame sequences with V and J called but not all clones. Of the missing ones, under half trace to an unresolved V gene in checked studies; the others have no known cause. This sample has about 170,000 clones in its table, and roughly 91% of those were observed once. The ten most abundant clones make up about 1.6% of the sample.

This clone appeared a single time. The clone's antigen remains unknown. No base quality values were provided; no much bigger clone lies one nucleotide off. The receptor comes from a young woman in good health. Material for sequencing was blood. This sequence uses TRBV27 and TRBJ2-7; the junction holds 8 bases that match TRBD1. The nucleotides are TGTGCCAGCAGTCAGGGGGCTACCTACGAGCAGTACTTC. Its protein is CASSQGATYEQYF.